The subject of this entry is one T cell receptor beta chain. This sample stems from a study of OX40 agonist ivuxolimab in advanced cancers. Study details: Patients were dosed with the agonistic anti-OX40 (CD134) antibody ivuxolimab. Those enrolled were 82.7% male, with a mean age of around 57 years and ages from roughly 23 to 79. Partial responses were observed in three patients, of whom one had hepatocellular carcinoma and two had cutaneous melanoma.

With baseline, cycle 4 day 1, and cycle 7 day 1 as timepoints, blood was sampled. Using immunoSEQ multiplex PCR, the repertoire was profiled, and TCRdb retains in-frame clones only, with some absent. Of tens of thousands of clones listed, about nine tenths are singletons. The CDR3 sequence is 13 residues long. Germline CDR1 and CDR2: MNHNS and SASEGT. V dropped 5 bases and J dropped 8; count of bases not matched to a gene: 6. This specimen consisted of CD4+ or CD8+ T cells sorted from blood, obtained in a trial of the OX40 agonist ivuxolimab. V gene TRBV6-1 combines with J gene TRBJ1-2; 9 bases align to TRBD1. This sequence was found in an adult with an advanced solid tumor such as melanoma, head and neck, liver or kidney cancer. CDR3 nucleotide sequence: TGTGCCAGCAGTCAACAGGGGGCCGGCGGCTACACCTTC. Protein: CASSQQGAGGYTF.